Below, 18 T cell receptor beta chains from the same sample are listed, as sequenced in a study of tumor-infiltrating lymphocytes in primary liver carcinoma. TCR beta cDNA came from roughly 550 ng total RNA, primed with a constant-region primer. Generation of the TCR beta libraries relied on three nested multiplex PCR rounds using slightly modified ARM-PCR. A C-beta reverse primer and TRBV1-TRBV30 forward primers served in each of the first two PCR rounds, at ten to eleven cycles apiece. Each CDR3 protein is one row after TCRdb ran MiXCR on the multiplex PCR reads. Among approximately 80,000 distinct CDR3 sequences listed, 65% to 75% were seen once. The study co-extracted DNA and RNA from around 20-30 mg of unsorted bulk tissue. Specimen: tumor-adjacent normal liver tissue. These receptors were collected from a middle-aged man with primary liver carcinoma and hepatitis B virus infection.

Regarding this clonotype: A read error may be the cause here, since a much bigger clone is one base away. This chain joins TRBV5-1 and TRBJ2-7; TRBD1 is a possible D gene (6 bases). Germline loops: CDR1 SGHRS, CDR2 YFSETQ. CDR3 size: 15 residues. The germline V and J ends were trimmed by 6 bases and 6 bases, with 22 bases remaining between them. CDR3 coding DNA: TGCGCCAGCAAGATGACGCAAGTTGGGGGCGGCGAGCAGTACTTC. Its protein is CASKMTQVGGGEQYF.

Worth noting for this clonotype: One base away lies a much larger clone, so this may be a sequencing read error. J is TRBJ2-7 and V is TRBV11-2, with TRBD2 identical over 15 bases. CDR1 and CDR2 (germline): SGHAT, FQNNGV. This CDR3 spans 18 amino acids. DNA for the CDR3: TGTGCCATCAGCTTATCCGTTGGACTAGCGGGAGGGGGGTACGAGCAGTACTTC. Its protein is CAISLSVGLAGGGYEQYF.

Details on this clonotype: A much larger clone sits a single nucleotide away, making a read error possible. The chain uses TRBV13 and TRBJ2-5, with a weak D call TRBD2 (5 bases). Between the trimmed V and J ends, which lost 5 bases and 4 bases, there was a span of 17 bases. The CDR3 loop spans 15 amino acids. The germline CDR1 and CDR2 sequences are PRHDT and FYEKMQ (reference sequence). This chain's CDR3 is CASSPRPGIPETQYF. For the CDR3, the DNA is TGTGCCAGCAGCCCCCGGCCCGGGATTCCAGAGACCCAGTACTTC.

This clonotype was recorded at least ten times. The chain employs TRBV6-1 and TRBJ2-6; possible D gene TRBD1, 6 bases. CDR3 length: 15 residues. Germline values: CDR1 MNHNS, CDR2 SASEGT. V was cut by 5 bases and J by 4 bases, with 12 bases left in between. The CDR3 protein is CASSQTGFGANVLTF. The CDR3 bases are TGTGCCAGCAGTCAAACAGGGTTCGGGGCCAACGTCCTGACTTTC.

This clonotype came up many times. The rearrangement joins TRBV6-5 to TRBJ2-7; perhaps TRBD1 as D (6 bases). V lost 5 bases and J lost 2, with 13 bases in between. The CDR3 spans 14 residues. CDR1 and CDR2 (germline): MNHEY, SVGAGI. The CDR3 DNA follows: TGTGCCAGCAGTCTTACAGGGAGCCCCTACGAGCAGTACTTC. Translating gives CASSLTGSPYEQYF.

The chain joins TRBV6-6 to TRBJ2-7; D is perhaps TRBD1 or TRBD2 (6 bases each). The CDR3 length is 16 residues. V lost 2 bases and J lost 9, with 23 bases in between. Germline V gives CDR1 MNHNY, CDR2 SVGAGI (reference sequence). This CDR3 reads CASSYLRRGVTYGQYF. The CDR3 coding sequence is TGTGCCAGCAGTTACCTACGAAGGGGGGTTACCTATGGGCAGTACTTC.

This clonotype was seen only a few times. This chain connects TRBV7-9 to TRBJ1-1; D is unresolved. This CDR3 has 16 amino acids. Germline CDR1 and CDR2: SEHNR and FQNEAQ (reference sequence). V was pared by 0 bases and J by 0 bases, with 11 bases between. CDR3 amino acids: CASSLAWGRMNTEAFF. The CDR3 DNA reads as TGTGCCAGCAGCTTAGCATGGGGAAGGATGAACACTGAAGCTTTCTTT.

A single count supports this clonotype. An end of the junction differs from the germline gene, which may be a read error. The rearrangement links TRBV11-3 to TRBJ2-3, with D perhaps TRBD1 or TRBD2 (6 bases each). CDR3 length: 17 residues. The germline gives CDR1 SGHNT, CDR2 YENEEA. Here the CDR3 DNA reads TGTACCAGCAGTTTCTCCTCCGGGGGCCTAGGGGGGGATACGCAGTATTTT. Translating it yields CTSSFSSGGLGGDTQYF.

This sequence joins TRBV6-5 and TRBJ2-1; D might be TRBD1 or TRBD2, each matching 5 bases. Germline-derived CDR1 and CDR2 are MNHEY and SVGAGI. The CDR3 loop spans 15 amino acids. V was trimmed by 5 bases and J by 6 bases, leaving 17 bases between them. CDR3 residues: CASSRGPLSRNEQFF. Here the CDR3 DNA reads TGTGCCAGCAGTCGGGGACCACTATCACGCAATGAGCAGTTCTTC.

The genes are TRBV6-5 and TRBJ2-5; no definite D call. From germline, CDR1 is MNHEY and CDR2 SVGAGI. V shed 2 bases and J shed 1 base, with 8 bases lying between them. The CDR3 consists of 14 residues. The CDR3: CASSYGVIQETQYF. In DNA form, the CDR3 reads TGTGCCAGCAGTTACGGGGTGATCCAAGAGACCCAGTACTTC.

This chain joins TRBV11-2 and TRBJ2-5; TRBD2 matches 10 bases. The CDR3 totals 18 residues. Germline values: CDR1 SGHAT, CDR2 FQNNGV. The CDR3 sequence: CVCSLDQWSSGRGETQYF. The CDR3 DNA follows: TGTGTCTGCAGCTTAGATCAGTGGTCTAGCGGGAGAGGAGAGACCCAGTACTTC.

Concerning this clonotype itself: The conserved phenylalanine or tryptophan normally closing the CDR3 is absent here, so this likely arose from a read error. The J gene is TRBJ2-5, the V gene TRBV6-1; either TRBD1 or TRBD2 may supply D (5 bases each). In germline, CDR1 is MNHNS, CDR2 SASEGT. This CDR3 is built from 15 residues. CDR3 in amino acids: CASSEFGTYQETQYY. DNA for the CDR3: TGTGCCAGTAGTGAGTTCGGGACGTATCAAGAGACCCAGTACTAC.

As for this clonotype: Compared with germline, one end of the junction differs, possibly owing to a read error. The J gene is TRBJ2-7, the V gene TRBV11-2; D remains ambiguous. The CDR3 contains 14 residues. The germline CDR1 and CDR2 sequences are SGHAT and FQNNGV. DNA of the CDR3: TGTGCCAGCAGCCTAGATCAGCAATCCTACGAGCAGTACTTC. Amino acids: CASSLDQQSYEQYF.

About this clonotype: Given the absence of the conserved phenylalanine or tryptophan at the CDR3 end, a read error is likely. The chain couples TRBV4-1 to TRBJ2-3; D perhaps matches TRBD1 (5 bases). CDR1 and CDR2 (germline): MGHRA, YSYEKL. Trimming took 1 base from V and 4 from J, leaving 15 bases between them. The CDR3 contains 16 residues. This CDR3 reads CASSQGSDTDADTQYS. CDR3 bases: TGCGCCAGCAGCCAAGGATCGGACACGGACGCAGATACGCAGTATTCT.

This clonotype has ten or more counts. The chain uses TRBV28 and TRBJ1-6, with a weak D call TRBD1 (5 bases). V shed 5 bases and J shed 5 bases, with 13 bases lying between them. There are 15 residues in the CDR3. The germline V gene has CDR1 MDHEN and CDR2 SYDVKM. CDR3 bases: TGTGCCAGCAGTACGGGACCGCCTAATAATTCACCCCTCCACTTT. This gives the protein CASSTGPPNNSPLHF.

About this clonotype: Germline is not matched at one junction end, which may reflect a read error. This chain uses TRBV10-3 with TRBJ2-7; D assignment may be TRBD1 or TRBD2 (5 bases each). Germline V CDR1 and CDR2: ENHRY, SYGVKD. The CDR3 contains 13 residues. The DNA of the CDR3 is TGTGCTATCAGGGACCAATCGCCCTCCAAGCAGTACTTC. Residues: CAIRDQSPSKQYF.

This chain links TRBV7-3 with TRBJ2-2; 7 positions match TRBD2. The trim removed 6 bases at V and 0 bases at J, leaving 4 bases unmatched. The CDR3 is 15 amino acids. Germline V CDR1 and CDR2: SGHTA, FQGTGA. CDR3 nucleotides: TGTGCCAGCAGACAAGCGGGGACGAACACCGGGGAGCTGTTTTTT. It is translated as CASRQAGTNTGELFF.

This clonotype was recorded many times. The rearrangement links TRBV30 to TRBJ2-7, with D maybe TRBD2 (6 bases). The ends were cut back, 0 bases at V and 5 bases at J, with 14 bases in the middle. CDR3 length equals 14 residues. Germline assignment: CDR1 GTSNPN and CDR2 SVGIG (reference sequence). The CDR3, as DNA: TGTGCCTGGAGTGTTTGGAGGGGACGGGACGAGCAGTACTTC. It yields the protein CAWSVWRGRDEQYF.